A selection of T cell receptor beta chains follows, all from one sample in a study of T-cell reconstitution after alpha-beta-depleted transplantation in children. TCRdb re-called the PCR reads through MiXCR, storing one row per CDR3 protein. The sample has 180,000 or so distinct CDR3 sequences, roughly 6.5% seen once. Sequencing was performed on PBMCs, taken before TCRalphabeta/CD19-depleted stem cell transplant. These receptors originate from a girl under three years old with combined immunodeficiency, due to receive a stem cell transplant. Each CDR3 is given with its conserved first and last residue. The D gene is left open where the match is weak. Clone size, where shown, is once, few, many, or a class for clones that have expanded.

clone_size | d_call | j_call | v_call | cdr3_aa | cdr3_nt
once | NA | TRBJ2-3 | TRBV9 | CASSVRGAVGTDTQYF | TGTGCCAGCAGCGTCCGGGGGGCGGTGGGCACAGATACGCAGTATTTT
NA | NA | TRBJ2-1 | TRBV7-3 | CASSVSSGTGNEQFF | TGTGCCAGCAGCGTCTCGTCCGGGACGGGCAATGAGCAGTTCTTC
many | NA | TRBJ1-1 | TRBV5-1 | CASSPRGQNTEAFF | TGCGCCAGCAGCCCCCGGGGGCAAAACACTGAAGCTTTCTTT
NA | TRBD1 | TRBJ2-7 | TRBV7-9 | CASSNPTGPVYEQYF | TGTGCCAGCAGCAACCCGACAGGGCCCGTCTACGAGCAGTACTTC
few | TRBD2 | TRBJ2-3 | TRBV20-1 | CSARIPRLAGRDTQYF | TGCAGTGCTAGAATCCCCCGACTAGCGGGAAGAGATACGCAGTATTTT
many | TRBD1 | TRBJ2-7 | TRBV29-1 | CSVVDRGSYEQYF | TGCAGCGTTGTTGACAGGGGCTCCTACGAGCAGTACTTC
many | TRBD1 | TRBJ1-1 | TRBV12-3/TRBV12-4 | CASSPGQGNTEAFF | TGTGCCAGCAGCCCGGGACAGGGGAACACTGAAGCTTTCTTT
many | TRBD2 | TRBJ2-7 | TRBV29-1 | CSVTSGGYEQYF | TGCAGCGTGACTAGCGGGGGGTACGAGCAGTACTTC
many | NA | TRBJ2-3 | TRBV20-1 | CSAPNEGDTQYF | TGCAGTGCTCCCAACGAAGGGGATACGCAGTATTTT
many | NA | TRBJ2-7 | TRBV7-9 | CASSFLGYEQYF | TGTGCCAGCAGCTTTCTTGGATACGAGCAGTACTTC
many | NA | TRBJ2-6 | TRBV7-2 | CASRSDSGANVLTF | TGTGCCAGCAGATCAGACTCTGGGGCCAACGTCCTGACTTTC
few | TRBD1 | TRBJ2-3 | TRBV20-1 | CSARDPGAGTILGTGDRIDTQYF | TGCAGTGCTAGAGATCCTGGGGCCGGCACTATTTTGGGGACAGGGGACCGGATCGATACGCAGTATTTT
many | NA | TRBJ1-2 | TRBV28 | CASSLRGARGYGYTF | TGTGCCAGCAGTTTAAGGGGGGCGCGTGGCTATGGCTACACCTTC
many | NA | TRBJ1-1 | TRBV9 | CASSVALNTEAFF | TGTGCCAGCAGCGTCGCCTTGAACACTGAAGCTTTCTTT
many | NA | TRBJ1-1 | TRBV6-5 | CASSNGATRIGEAFF | TGTGCCAGCAGTAACGGCGCCACGAGGATTGGTGAAGCTTTCTTT
many | NA | TRBJ2-4 | TRBV7-2 | CASSFFVLAKNIQYF | TGTGCCAGCAGCTTCTTTGTACTAGCCAAAAACATTCAGTACTTC
many | TRBD1 | TRBJ2-1 | TRBV7-3 | CASSVTGDNEQFF | TGTGCCAGCAGCGTCACAGGGGACAATGAGCAGTTCTTC
many | NA | TRBJ1-1 | TRBV6-5 | CASSYSIQGRRTEAFF | TGTGCCAGCAGTTACTCGATTCAGGGGCGCAGGACTGAAGCTTTCTTT
many | NA | TRBJ1-2 | TRBV20-1 | CSALELGPVYGYTF | TGCAGTGCCCTCGAACTGGGACCGGTCTATGGCTACACCTTC
many | TRBD2 | TRBJ2-7 | TRBV7-2 | CASSFSGITYEQYF | TGTGCCAGCAGCTTTAGCGGGATTACCTACGAGCAGTACTTC
many | TRBD2 | TRBJ2-2 | TRBV12-3/TRBV12-4 | CASSTPGTSLSGELFF | TGTGCCAGCAGTACCCCCGGGACTAGCCTCTCCGGGGAGCTGTTTTTT
many | TRBD1 | TRBJ2-3 | TRBV6-1 | CASSRTGGRADTQYF | TGTGCCAGCAGTCGGACAGGGGGCAGGGCAGATACGCAGTATTTT
many | TRBD1 | TRBJ2-5 | TRBV20-1 | CSARVGQVQETQYF | TGCAGTGCTAGAGTGGGACAGGTCCAAGAGACCCAGTACTTC
many | NA | TRBJ1-1 | TRBV20-1 | CSAYRDMNTEAFF | TGCAGTGCATACCGGGATATGAACACTGAAGCTTTCTTT
many | NA | TRBJ2-5 | TRBV11-2 | CASSLDLGVGGTQYF | TGTGCCAGCAGCTTAGATCTTGGGGTAGGAGGGACCCAGTACTTC
many | NA | TRBJ1-1 | TRBV12-3/TRBV12-4 | CASSLATDAFF | TGTGCCAGCAGTTTAGCCACGGACGCTTTCTTT
many | NA | TRBJ2-7 | TRBV4-1 | CASSVEGASYEQYF | TGCGCCAGCAGCGTTGAGGGAGCCTCCTACGAGCAGTACTTC
many | TRBD2 | TRBJ2-5 | TRBV3-1 | CASSHTGGQETQYF | TGTGCCAGCAGCCACACGGGGGGACAAGAGACCCAGTACTTC
few | NA | TRBJ2-7 | TRBV12-3/TRBV12-4 | CASSLAHPTLSYEQYF | TGTGCCAGCAGTTTAGCCCACCCCACACTCTCCTACGAGCAGTACTTC
many | NA | TRBJ1-3 | TRBV27 | CASSFGATGNTIYF | TGTGCCAGCAGTTTCGGGGCGACTGGAAACACCATATATTTT
many | TRBD1 | TRBJ2-7 | TRBV12-3/TRBV12-4 | CASSLVGQGTYEQYF | TGTGCCAGCAGTTTAGTGGGACAGGGTACCTACGAGCAGTACTTC
many | NA | TRBJ2-1 | TRBV3-1 | CASSPLARDTLYNEQFF | TGTGCCAGCAGCCCATTAGCTCGGGACACTCTATACAATGAGCAGTTCTTC
many | TRBD2 | TRBJ2-5 | TRBV6-2/TRBV6-3 | CASSYYAASGGSRWETQYF | TGTGCCAGCAGTTACTACGCGGCTAGCGGGGGCTCAAGGTGGGAGACCCAGTACTTC
many | NA | TRBJ2-7 | TRBV9 | CASSGGPSYEQYF | TGTGCCAGCAGCGGGGGACCATCCTACGAGCAGTACTTC
many | NA | TRBJ1-1 | TRBV9 | CASSPGGWGTAINTEAFF | TGTGCCAGCAGCCCTGGGGGTTGGGGGACGGCCATTAACACTGAAGCTTTCTTT
many | NA | TRBJ2-2 | TRBV7-7 | CASSSCCGGGLGAGELFF | TGTGCCAGCAGCTCGTGCTGTGGCGGGGGCCTCGGGGCCGGGGAGCTGTTTTTT
many | TRBD2 | TRBJ2-5 | TRBV12-3/TRBV12-4 | CASTQAAGRQETQYF | TGTGCCAGCACCCAAGCCGCCGGGAGGCAAGAGACCCAGTACTTC
many | NA | TRBJ2-3 | TRBV7-8 | CASSLVGVTDTQYF | TGTGCCAGCAGCTTAGTTGGGGTGACAGATACGCAGTATTTT
many | NA | TRBJ2-2 | TRBV24-1 | CATSDVRGADTGELFF | TGTGCCACCAGTGATGTAAGGGGGGCGGACACCGGGGAGCTGTTTTTT
NA | NA | TRBJ1-1 | TRBV5-1 | CASDGGGDTEAFF | TGCGCCAGCGACGGGGGTGGCGACACTGAAGCTTTCTTT
many | TRBD1 | TRBJ2-7 | TRBV7-6 | CASSFGQGMTYEQYF | TGTGCCAGCAGCTTCGGACAGGGAATGACCTACGAGCAGTACTTC
many | NA | TRBJ2-5 | TRBV6-5 | CASSSVGWETQYF | TGTGCCAGCAGTTCCGTGGGGTGGGAGACCCAGTACTTC
many | NA | TRBJ2-2 | TRBV4-1 | CASSQRLLRRAGELFF | TGCGCCAGCAGCCAACGTTTGTTAAGGAGGGCCGGGGAGCTGTTTTTT
many | NA | TRBJ2-1 | TRBV24-1 | CATSDLGGEQFF | TGTGCCACCAGTGATTTGGGAGGGGAGCAGTTCTTC
many | TRBD2 | TRBJ2-1 | TRBV28 | CATAGGFYNEQFF | TGTGCCACCGCGGGAGGTTTCTACAATGAGCAGTTCTTC
NA | NA | TRBJ2-7 | TRBV28 | CAIAPNRDTTYEQYF | TGTGCCATCGCCCCCAACCGGGACACGACTTACGAGCAGTACTTC
few | NA | TRBJ2-3 | TRBV3-1 | CASSQDKAGPGTDTQYF | TGTGCCAGCAGCCAAGATAAGGCGGGGCCCGGGACAGATACGCAGTATTTT
many | NA | TRBJ2-1 | TRBV28 | CASSFSSRSSYNEQFF | TGTGCCAGCAGTTTTTCTAGCAGGAGCTCCTACAATGAGCAGTTCTTC
many | TRBD1 | TRBJ2-7 | TRBV4-3 | CASSQEWDRGYEQYF | TGCGCCAGCAGCCAAGAATGGGACAGGGGTTACGAGCAGTACTTC
many | NA | TRBJ2-3 | TRBV7-9 | CASSTGRITDTQYF | TGTGCCAGCAGCACCGGGAGAATCACAGATACGCAGTATTTT
many | TRBD2 | TRBJ2-1 | TRBV29-1 | CSVLGLATYNEQFF | TGCAGCGTTCTAGGACTAGCGACCTACAATGAGCAGTTCTTC
many | NA | TRBJ1-1 | TRBV11-2 | CASSPNTEAFF | TGTGCCAGCAGTCCGAACACTGAAGCTTTCTTT
many | NA | TRBJ2-7 | TRBV7-8 | CASSPGGTPRHEQYF | TGTGCCAGCAGCCCCGGAGGGACTCCTCGCCACGAGCAGTACTTC
few | NA | TRBJ2-7 | TRBV4-1 | CASSPPGAETYEQYF | TGCGCCAGCAGCCCGCCGGGTGCTGAGACCTACGAGCAGTACTTC
many | TRBD1 | TRBJ2-5 | TRBV28 | CASSLMDRRDQETQYF | TGTGCCAGCAGTTTGATGGACAGGCGCGATCAAGAGACCCAGTACTTC